This is a list of T cell receptor beta chains from one sample in a study of blood T cells in healthy people across ages. One entry per CDR3 protein results from TCRdb running MiXCR on the 5' RACE reads. The profile shows 540,000 or so distinct CDR3 sequences, about 24% of them singletons. This same sample was also part of a study on T cells of mothers and their children.

The sample consisted of blood. These receptors all come from a boy aged 5-17 years in good health. The CDR3 runs from the conserved cysteine through the conserved F or W. The D gene is left open where the match is weak. Clone sizes are given selectively: once, few, many, or a class where the clone is expanded.

D gene: .
V gene: TRBV15
clone size: .
J gene: TRBJ1-1
CDR3 protein: CATSRVSSGIEWPAFF
CDR3 DNA: TGTGCCACCAGCAGAGTCAGTTCGGGGATTGAGTGGCCCGCTTTCTTT

D gene: .
V gene: TRBV29-1
clone size: .
J gene: TRBJ2-1
CDR3 protein: CSVEYRANEQFF
CDR3 DNA: TGCAGCGTTGAATACAGGGCAAATGAGCAGTTCTTC

D gene: .
V gene: TRBV29-1
clone size: few
J gene: TRBJ1-2
CDR3 protein: CSVERGHGYTF
CDR3 DNA: TGCAGCGTAGAAAGGGGACATGGCTACACCTTC

D gene: TRBD2
V gene: TRBV7-6
clone size: .
J gene: TRBJ2-5
CDR3 protein: CASSPLGLAGVYQETQYF
CDR3 DNA: TGTGCCAGCAGCCCGCTCGGACTAGCGGGGGTATATCAAGAGACCCAGTACTTC

D gene: .
V gene: TRBV4-3
clone size: few
J gene: TRBJ2-7
CDR3 protein: CASSPGDSKSDSWYEQYF
CDR3 DNA: TGCGCCAGCAGCCCGGGGGACAGCAAAAGCGACTCGTGGTACGAGCAGTACTTC

D gene: .
V gene: TRBV9
clone size: .
J gene: TRBJ1-1
CDR3 protein: CASSGREGGFTEAFF
CDR3 DNA: TGTGCCAGCAGCGGCCGAGAGGGGGGTTTCACTGAAGCTTTCTTT

D gene: .
V gene: TRBV6-6
clone size: many
J gene: TRBJ2-5
CDR3 protein: CASRPDSETQYF
CDR3 DNA: TGTGCCAGCAGGCCCGATAGCGAGACCCAGTACTTC

D gene: .
V gene: TRBV12-3/TRBV12-4
clone size: .
J gene: TRBJ2-5
CDR3 protein: CASSWGGRGLQETQYF
CDR3 DNA: TGTGCCAGCAGTTGGGGGGGCAGGGGGCTTCAAGAGACCCAGTACTTC

D gene: .
V gene: TRBV6-6
clone size: .
J gene: TRBJ1-3
CDR3 protein: CASSYSGLSGNTIYF
CDR3 DNA: TGTGCCAGCAGTTACTCAGGTCTCTCTGGAAACACCATATATTTT

D gene: TRBD1
V gene: TRBV6-6
clone size: .
J gene: TRBJ1-1
CDR3 protein: CASSRDRGRSNTEAFF
CDR3 DNA: TGTGCCAGCAGCCGGGACAGGGGGCGTTCTAACACTGAAGCTTTCTTT

D gene: TRBD2
V gene: TRBV19
clone size: .
J gene: TRBJ2-3
CDR3 protein: CASSSGGPSTDTQYF
CDR3 DNA: TGTGCCAGTAGTTCGGGGGGGCCTAGCACAGATACGCAGTATTTT

D gene: .
V gene: TRBV4-2
clone size: .
J gene: TRBJ1-2
CDR3 protein: CASSQDAVYGYTF
CDR3 DNA: TGTGCCAGCAGCCAAGATGCGGTCTATGGCTACACCTTC

D gene: .
V gene: TRBV20-1
clone size: few
J gene: TRBJ2-7
CDR3 protein: CSAPFRSSYEQYF
CDR3 DNA: TGCAGTGCGCCGTTCCGAAGCTCCTACGAGCAGTACTTC

D gene: .
V gene: TRBV9
clone size: many
J gene: TRBJ2-7
CDR3 protein: CASSVGRGPSEQYF
CDR3 DNA: TGTGCCAGCAGCGTAGGTCGGGGACCGAGCGAGCAGTACTTC

D gene: .
V gene: TRBV5-6
clone size: .
J gene: TRBJ1-4
CDR3 protein: CASSLTEQNEKLFF
CDR3 DNA: TGTGCCAGCAGCCTGACCGAACAGAATGAAAAACTGTTTTTT

D gene: .
V gene: TRBV7-2
clone size: many
J gene: TRBJ2-5
CDR3 protein: CASSLRGAEETQYF
CDR3 DNA: TGTGCCAGCAGCTTAAGGGGGGCGGAGGAGACCCAGTACTTC

D gene: .
V gene: TRBV4-2
clone size: few
J gene: TRBJ1-2
CDR3 protein: CASSQDLEGDYSYTF
CDR3 DNA: TGTGCCAGCAGCCAAGATCTTGAGGGGGACTATAGCTACACCTTC

D gene: TRBD2
V gene: TRBV10-2
clone size: once
J gene: TRBJ2-7
CDR3 protein: CASSEFRIAGADEQYF
CDR3 DNA: TGCGCCAGCAGTGAGTTCCGGATCGCGGGAGCGGATGAGCAGTACTTC

D gene: .
V gene: TRBV12-3/TRBV12-4
clone size: .
J gene: TRBJ2-1
CDR3 protein: CASLIWGVGGDEQFF
CDR3 DNA: TGTGCCAGCCTCATTTGGGGGGTAGGTGGTGATGAGCAGTTCTTC

D gene: TRBD1
V gene: TRBV9
clone size: .
J gene: TRBJ2-7
CDR3 protein: CASSPDPGQAYEQYF
CDR3 DNA: TGTGCCAGCAGCCCCGACCCGGGACAGGCCTACGAGCAGTACTTC

D gene: .
V gene: TRBV24-1
clone size: few
J gene: TRBJ1-5
CDR3 protein: CATSDLPGRQGISNQPQHF
CDR3 DNA: TGTGCCACCAGTGATTTGCCAGGGAGGCAGGGGATTAGCAATCAGCCCCAGCATTTT

D gene: TRBD2
V gene: TRBV15
clone size: few
J gene: TRBJ2-7
CDR3 protein: CATSRSGSFDEQYF
CDR3 DNA: TGTGCCACCAGCAGGAGCGGGAGTTTCGACGAGCAGTACTTC

D gene: .
V gene: TRBV20-1
clone size: .
J gene: TRBJ2-2
CDR3 protein: CSARGLYTGELFF
CDR3 DNA: TGCAGTGCTAGAGGACTATACACCGGGGAGCTGTTTTTT

D gene: .
V gene: TRBV19
clone size: .
J gene: TRBJ1-2
CDR3 protein: CASSPTRQGFYNYGYTF
CDR3 DNA: TGTGCCAGTAGCCCCACGAGGCAGGGGTTCTACAACTATGGCTACACCTTC

D gene: .
V gene: TRBV6-5
clone size: .
J gene: TRBJ1-3
CDR3 protein: CASSYGVSGNTIYF
CDR3 DNA: TGTGCCAGCAGTTACGGGGTCTCTGGAAACACCATATATTTT